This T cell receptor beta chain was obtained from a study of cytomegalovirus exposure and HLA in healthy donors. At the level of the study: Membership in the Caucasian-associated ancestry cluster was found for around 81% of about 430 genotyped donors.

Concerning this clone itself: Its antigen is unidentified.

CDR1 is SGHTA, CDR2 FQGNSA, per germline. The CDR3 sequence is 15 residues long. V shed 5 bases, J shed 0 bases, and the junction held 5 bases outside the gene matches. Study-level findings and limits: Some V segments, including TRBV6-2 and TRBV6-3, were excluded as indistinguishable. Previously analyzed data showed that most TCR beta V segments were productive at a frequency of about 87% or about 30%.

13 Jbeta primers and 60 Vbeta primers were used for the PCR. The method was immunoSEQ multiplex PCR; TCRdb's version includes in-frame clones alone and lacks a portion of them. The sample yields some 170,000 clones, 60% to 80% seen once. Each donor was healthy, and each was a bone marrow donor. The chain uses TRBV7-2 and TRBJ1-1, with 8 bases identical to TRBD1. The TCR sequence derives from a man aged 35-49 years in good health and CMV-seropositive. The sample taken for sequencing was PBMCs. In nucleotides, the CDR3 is TGTGCCAGCAGCCCGTGGACAGGGATGAACACTGAAGCTTTCTTT. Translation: CASSPWTGMNTEAFF.